This T cell receptor (beta chain) was captured by sequencing in a study of response to subunit inactivated influenza vaccine. Broader study findings: Every seasonal influenza vaccination brings in few new T cells, the authors suggested.

With respect to this clonotype: Its target is not known.

Germline CDR1 is DFQATT and CDR2 is SNEGSKA (reference sequence). The CDR3 spans 14 residues. V gave up 5 bases and J gave up 1 base, with 11 bases separating them. TCRdb recomputed calls from the RT-PCR reads with MiXCR, one row per CDR3 protein. The top ten clones hold under 2.5% of a sample with hundreds of thousands of distinct CDR3 sequences, 25% of them seen once. The source is a man in his fifties who received an inactivated influenza vaccine. This sample comprised CD4+ T cells sorted from PBMCs, obtained roughly 5 days after vaccination. The chain is built from TRBV20-1 and TRBJ2-2; weak D call: TRBD1 (6 bases). The DNA for the CDR3 is TGCAGTGCTGCCCAGACAGGGAACACCGGGGAGCTGTTTTTT. This translates into CSAAQTGNTGELFF.